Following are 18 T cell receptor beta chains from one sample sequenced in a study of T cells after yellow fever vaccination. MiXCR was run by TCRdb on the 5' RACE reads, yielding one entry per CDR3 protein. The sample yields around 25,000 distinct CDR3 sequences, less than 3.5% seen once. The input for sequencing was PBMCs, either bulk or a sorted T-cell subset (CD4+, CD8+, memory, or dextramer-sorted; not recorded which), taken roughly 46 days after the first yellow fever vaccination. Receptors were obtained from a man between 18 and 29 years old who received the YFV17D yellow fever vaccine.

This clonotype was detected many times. DNA of the CDR3: TGCGCCAGCAGCTTTTTGCAGGGGAGCGATGAGCAGTTCTTC. Translation: CASSFLQGSDEQFF. V gene TRBV5-1 combines with J gene TRBJ2-1, with a weak D call TRBD1 (6 bases). Germline V gene lookup returns CDR1 SGHRS and CDR2 YFSETQ. The CDR3 consists of 14 residues. Trimming shortened V by 2 bases and J by 8 bases, and 14 bases separated the two germline ends.

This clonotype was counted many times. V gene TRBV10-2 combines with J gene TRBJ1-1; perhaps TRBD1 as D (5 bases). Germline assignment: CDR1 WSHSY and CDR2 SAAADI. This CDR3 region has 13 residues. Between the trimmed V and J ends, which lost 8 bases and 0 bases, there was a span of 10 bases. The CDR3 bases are TGCGCCAGCCGACAGTCCATGAACACTGAAGCTTTCTTT. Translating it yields CASRQSMNTEAFF.

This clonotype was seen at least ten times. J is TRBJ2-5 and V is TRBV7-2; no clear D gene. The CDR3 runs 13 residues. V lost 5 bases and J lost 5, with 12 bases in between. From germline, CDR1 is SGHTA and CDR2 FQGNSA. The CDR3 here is CASSKPTVETQYF. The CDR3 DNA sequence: TGTGCCAGCAGCAAGCCCACAGTGGAGACCCAGTACTTC.

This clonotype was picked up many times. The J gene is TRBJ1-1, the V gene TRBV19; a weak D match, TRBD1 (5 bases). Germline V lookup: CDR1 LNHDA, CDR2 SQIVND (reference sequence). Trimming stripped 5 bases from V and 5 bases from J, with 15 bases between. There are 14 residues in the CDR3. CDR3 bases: TGTGCCAGTAGTTTGTTGCCAGGGTATACTGAAGCTTTCTTT. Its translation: CASSLLPGYTEAFF. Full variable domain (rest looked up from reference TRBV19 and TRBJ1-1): DGGITQSPKYLFRKEGQNVTLSCEQNLNHDAMYWYRQDPGQGLRLIYYSQIVNDFQKGDIAEGYSVSREKKESFPLTVTSAQKNPTAFYLCASSLLPGYTEAFFGQGTRLTVV.

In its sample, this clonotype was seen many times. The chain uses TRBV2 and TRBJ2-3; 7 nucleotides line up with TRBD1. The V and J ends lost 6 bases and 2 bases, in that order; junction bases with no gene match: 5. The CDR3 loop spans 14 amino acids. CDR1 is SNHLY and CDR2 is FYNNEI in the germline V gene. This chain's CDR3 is CASSMTGITDTQYF. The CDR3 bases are TGTGCCAGCAGCATGACAGGGATCACAGATACGCAGTATTTT.

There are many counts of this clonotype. Here the CDR3 DNA reads TGCAGCGCTTCCCCAATGAGGGGGGTGAGGGATACGCAGTATTTT. Amino acid sequence: CSASPMRGVRDTQYF. V usage is TRBV29-1 and J usage is TRBJ2-3; D assignment may be TRBD1 or TRBD2 (6 bases each). This CDR3 comprises 15 residues. The germline V gene encodes CDR1 SQVTM and CDR2 ANQGSEA. Deletions cut 7 bases from V and 6 bases from J, with 23 bases between.

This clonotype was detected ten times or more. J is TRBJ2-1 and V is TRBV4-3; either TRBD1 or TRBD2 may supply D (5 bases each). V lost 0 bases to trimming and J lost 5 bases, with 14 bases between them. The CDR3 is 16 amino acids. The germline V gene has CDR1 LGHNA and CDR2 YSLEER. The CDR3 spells CASSQDPRGVNNEQFF. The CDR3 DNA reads TGCGCCAGCAGCCAAGATCCGAGGGGAGTCAACAATGAGCAGTTCTTC.

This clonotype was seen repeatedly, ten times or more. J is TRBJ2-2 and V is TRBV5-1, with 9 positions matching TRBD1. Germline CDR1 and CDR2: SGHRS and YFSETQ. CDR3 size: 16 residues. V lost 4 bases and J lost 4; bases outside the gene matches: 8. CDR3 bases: TGCGCCAGCAGCCCGGTGGGACAGGGCGGCACCGGGGAGCTGTTTTTT. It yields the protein CASSPVGQGGTGELFF.

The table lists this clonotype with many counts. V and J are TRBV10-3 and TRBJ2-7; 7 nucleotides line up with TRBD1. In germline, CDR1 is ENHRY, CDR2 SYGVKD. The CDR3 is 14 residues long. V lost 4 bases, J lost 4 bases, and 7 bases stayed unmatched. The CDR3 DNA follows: TGTGCCATCAGTGCCCAGGGGGTCTTATACGAGCAGTACTTC. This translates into CAISAQGVLYEQYF.

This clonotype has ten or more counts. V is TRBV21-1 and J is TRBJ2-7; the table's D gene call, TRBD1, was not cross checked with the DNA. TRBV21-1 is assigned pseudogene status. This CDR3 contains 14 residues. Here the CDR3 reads CASRDRGLCYEQYF. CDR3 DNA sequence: TGTGCCAGCCGAGACAGGGGACTATGCTACGAGCAGTACTTC.

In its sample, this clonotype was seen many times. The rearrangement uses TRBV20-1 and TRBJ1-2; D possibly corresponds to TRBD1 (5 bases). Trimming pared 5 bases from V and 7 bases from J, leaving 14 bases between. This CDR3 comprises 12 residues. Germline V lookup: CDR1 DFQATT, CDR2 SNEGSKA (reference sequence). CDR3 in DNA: TGCAGTGCTCTGACAGAGACTAGTGGCTACACCTTC. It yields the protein CSALTETSGYTF.

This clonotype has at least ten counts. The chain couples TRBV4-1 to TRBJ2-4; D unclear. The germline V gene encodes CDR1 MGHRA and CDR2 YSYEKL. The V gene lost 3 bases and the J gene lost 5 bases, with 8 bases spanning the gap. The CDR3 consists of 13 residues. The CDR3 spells CASSQNRENIQYF. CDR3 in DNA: TGCGCCAGCAGCCAGAATAGAGAAAACATTCAGTACTTC.

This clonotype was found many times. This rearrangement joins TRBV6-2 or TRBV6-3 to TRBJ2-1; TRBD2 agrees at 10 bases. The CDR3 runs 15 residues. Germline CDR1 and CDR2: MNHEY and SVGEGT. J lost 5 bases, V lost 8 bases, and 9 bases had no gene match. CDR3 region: CASRRPGLAHNEQFF. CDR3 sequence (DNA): TGTGCCAGCCGTCGTCCGGGACTAGCGCACAATGAGCAGTTCTTC.

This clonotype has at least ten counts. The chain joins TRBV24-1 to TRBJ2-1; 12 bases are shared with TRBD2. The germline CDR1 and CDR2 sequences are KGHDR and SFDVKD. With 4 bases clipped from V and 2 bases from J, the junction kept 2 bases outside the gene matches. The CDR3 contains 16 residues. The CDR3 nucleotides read TGTGCCACCAGTGAAGCTAGCGGGGGGGCCTACAATGAGCAGTTCTTC. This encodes CATSEASGGAYNEQFF.

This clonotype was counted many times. The CDR3 DNA sequence: TGTGCCAGCAGCGCGGACGGGAACTATGGCTACACCTTC. Its protein product is CASSADGNYGYTF. The chain uses TRBV5-4 and TRBJ1-2, with D hard to call. The V end was cut by 4 bases, the J end by 2 bases, with 9 bases between. This CDR3 has 13 amino acids. Germline V gene data show CDR1 as SGHNT and CDR2 as YYREEE (reference sequence). The variable domain in full, completed from reference TRBV5-4 and TRBJ1-2, reads ETGVTQSPTHLIKTRGQQVTLRCSSQSGHNTVSWYQQALGQGPQFIFQYYREEENGRGNFPPRFSGLQFPNYSSELNVNALELDDSALYLCASSADGNYGYTFGSGTRLTVV.

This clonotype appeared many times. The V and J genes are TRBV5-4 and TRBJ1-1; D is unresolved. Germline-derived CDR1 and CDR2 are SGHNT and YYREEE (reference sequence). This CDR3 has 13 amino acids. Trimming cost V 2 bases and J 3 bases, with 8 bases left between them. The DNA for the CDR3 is TGTGCCAGCAGCTTTGGGGAGGACACTGAAGCTTTCTTT. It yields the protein CASSFGEDTEAFF.

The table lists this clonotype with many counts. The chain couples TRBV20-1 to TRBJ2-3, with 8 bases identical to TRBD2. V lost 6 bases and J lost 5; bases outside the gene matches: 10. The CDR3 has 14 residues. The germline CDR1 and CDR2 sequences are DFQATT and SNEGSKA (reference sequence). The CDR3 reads CSAVFGGAEDTQYF. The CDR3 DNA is TGCAGTGCCGTATTCGGGGGGGCAGAAGATACGCAGTATTTT.

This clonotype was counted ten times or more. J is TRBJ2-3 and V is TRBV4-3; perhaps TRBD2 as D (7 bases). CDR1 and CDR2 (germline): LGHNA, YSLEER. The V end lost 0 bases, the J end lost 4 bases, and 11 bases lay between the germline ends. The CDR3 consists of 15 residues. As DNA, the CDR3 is TGCGCCAGCAGCCAAGATCGGGGGGCTGCAGATACGCAGTATTTT. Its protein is CASSQDRGAADTQYF.